The subject of this entry is one TCR beta chain. This sample is part of a study of chemoradiotherapy in HPV16-positive cancers. About the study: Candidate HPV-specific clones and shared TCR motifs came from a couple of HPV16-positive patients.

Repeated repertoire sampling spanned the course of chemoradiotherapy. Assay used: immunoSEQ multiplex PCR; TCRdb lists only in-frame clones, some missing. In the table there are nearly 5,500 clones, around 89% of which are singletons. Sequencing was performed on blood, taken from a patient who underwent chemoradiotherapy. The sequence came from a human donor with HPV-associated anogenital cancer.

The CDR3 DNA sequence: TGTGCCAGCAGCACCGACGGGGGCATTAGCTATGGCTACACCTTC. Its translation: CASSTDGGISYGYTF. V usage is TRBV7-2 and J usage is TRBJ1-2; tentative D call: TRBD1 (6 bases). From germline, CDR1 is SGHTA and CDR2 FQGNSA. The CDR3 is made up of 15 amino acids. Deletions cut 5 bases from V and 4 bases from J, with 17 bases between.